The clone carrying this T cell receptor beta chain was recorded many times. Antigen specificity is unknown. This sample stems from a study of T-cell memory formation after mild COVID-19. As for the study in general: Largely donor-specific TCR clusters were found. Study conclusions and caveats: Clones that contracted from day 15 to 85 had balanced CD4/CD8; later expanders were CD4+ biased.

Each CDR3 protein is one row after TCRdb ran MiXCR on the 5' RACE reads. The sample yields 70,000 to 100,000 distinct CDR3 sequences, approximately 16% seen once. The CDR3 length is 11 residues. Trimming removed 8 bases at V and 2 bases at J, with 9 bases between. Germline CDR1 and CDR2: SQVTM and ANQGSEA. Sequenced material: PBMCs or a T cell subset sorted from them (not recorded which). The V and J genes are TRBV29-1 and TRBJ1-1, with D uncertain. The sequence was obtained from a man between 18 and 35 years old who had mild COVID-19 (a few samples of this study predate the infection). Cell type and time point are not known. The CDR3 protein is CSTATNTEAFF. CDR3 sequence (DNA): TGCAGCACTGCCACTAACACTGAAGCTTTCTTT.